The 19 T cell receptor beta chains presented below share a single source sample, sequenced in a study of T cells in Graves' hyperthyroidism and ophthalmopathy. Amplified TCR beta CDR3 regions derived from RNA transcripts. Using the HTBI primer set, a first-round RT-PCR was run on the TCR CDR3. TCRdb recomputed calls from the multiplex PCR reads with MiXCR, one row per CDR3 protein. The sample contains about 600,000 distinct CDR3 sequences, more than 15% of which appear only once. What was sequenced was blood. The receptors derive from a woman between 40 and 55 years old with Graves' ophthalmopathy.

This clonotype was counted only a few times. This chain connects TRBV5-1 to TRBJ2-5; the D gene is possibly TRBD2 (6 bases). Germline V gene data show CDR1 as SGHRS and CDR2 as YFSETQ. Trimming took 1 base from V and 5 from J, leaving 12 bases between them. The CDR3 is 14 residues long. Here the CDR3 DNA reads TGCGCCAGCAGCTTGACTAGCAGCAGGGAGACCCAGTACTTC. Its translation is CASSLTSSRETQYF.

This clonotype came up a few times. V and J are TRBV27 and TRBJ1-3, with D perhaps TRBD1 (6 bases). Germline CDR1 is MNHEY and CDR2 is SMNVEV (reference sequence). Trimming stripped 6 bases from V and 6 bases from J, with 15 bases between. This CDR3 comprises 14 residues. The CDR3: CASSPQGEVNTIYF. In nucleotides, the CDR3 is TGTGCCAGCAGCCCACAGGGAGAGGTAAACACCATATATTTT.

Many counts were recorded for this clonotype. This chain joins TRBV10-3 and TRBJ2-5; TRBD1 matches 8 bases. V trimming: 3 bases; J trimming: 1 base; junction bases outside the gene matches: 1. CDR1 ENHRY and CDR2 SYGVKD come from the germline V gene. This CDR3 contains 14 residues. The CDR3 nucleotides are TGTGCCATCAGTGATGGGACAGGCCAAGAGACCCAGTACTTC. This encodes CAISDGTGQETQYF.

This clonotype was detected ten times or more. This chain joins TRBV28 and TRBJ1-5; weak D call: TRBD1 (6 bases). Germline V gene data show CDR1 as MDHEN and CDR2 as SYDVKM. Trimming cost V 4 bases and J 3 bases, with 28 bases left between them. The CDR3 is 20 amino acids. CDR3 protein: CASSSRGGRYWDTTNQPQHF. The CDR3 nucleotides read TGTGCCAGCAGTTCCCGAGGGGGGCGTTATTGGGACACCACCAATCAGCCCCAGCATTTT. The full variable domain, rest sourced from reference TRBV28 and TRBJ1-5, is DVKVTQSSRYLVKRTGEKVFLECVQDMDHENMFWYRQDPGLGLRLIYFSYDVKMKEKGDIPEGYSVSREKKERFSLILESASTNQTSMYLCASSSRGGRYWDTTNQPQHFGDGTRLSIL.

The chain recombines TRBV11-2 with TRBJ2-7; 9 positions agree with TRBD1. With 1 base clipped from V and 7 bases from J, the junction kept 20 bases outside the gene matches. The CDR3 contains 19 residues. Germline V lookup: CDR1 SGHAT, CDR2 FQNNGV. CDR3 in DNA: TGTGCCAGCAGCTTAGGTTATTGGGGGGACAGGGTGGGTTCGGAGGAGCAGTACTTC. Translation: CASSLGYWGDRVGSEEQYF.

The chain combines TRBV10-3 with TRBJ2-5; 10 bases agree with TRBD2. The CDR3 sequence is 15 residues long. Germline loops: CDR1 ENHRY, CDR2 SYGVKD. The V segment lost 0 bases and the J segment 5 bases; nucleotides outside the gene matches: 3. CDR3 DNA sequence: TGTGCCATCAGTGAGTCAACTAGCGGGGTTGAGACCCAGTACTTC. This codes for CAISESTSGVETQYF.

As regards this clonotype: This may stem from a read error, because a much larger clone lies one nucleotide away. V usage is TRBV2 and J usage is TRBJ1-5, with no clear D. V lost 9 bases, J lost 13 bases, and 25 bases lay in between. Per the germline V gene, CDR1 is SNHLY and CDR2 is FYNNEI. The CDR3 contains 14 residues. The CDR3 region has the DNA TGTGCCAGTGAATCCGGGAGGGCCGTGGATACGCAGCATTTT. Translating gives CASESGRAVDTQHF.

This clonotype was counted many times. The genes are TRBV20-1 and TRBJ2-7, with unresolved D. From germline, CDR1 is DFQATT and CDR2 SNEGSKA (reference sequence). V was shortened by 6 bases and J by 2 bases, with 17 bases between the two germline ends. The CDR3 loop spans 14 amino acids. In DNA, the CDR3 is TGCAGTGCAAAGAGGCTACCCGGGCCCTACGAGCAGTACTTC. The encoded protein is CSAKRLPGPYEQYF.

The rearrangement joins TRBV6-1 to TRBJ2-1; D perhaps matches TRBD2 (5 bases). V was cut by 8 bases and J by 0 bases, with 11 bases left in between. The CDR3 is 14 residues long. Germline CDR1 and CDR2: MNHNS and SASEGT. CDR3 loop: CASRDMGSYNEQFF. In nucleotides, the CDR3 is TGTGCCAGCCGGGATATGGGCTCCTACAATGAGCAGTTCTTC.

The V call is TRBV7-9, the J call TRBJ2-3; the match to TRBD1 covers 11 bases. Per germline, CDR1 SEHNR and CDR2 FQNEAQ (reference sequence). V lost 6 bases, J lost 0 bases, and 11 bases stayed unmatched. The CDR3 has 18 amino acids. The CDR3 reads CASSGLLGTGGSTDTQYF. In nucleotides, the CDR3 is TGTGCCAGCAGTGGATTGTTGGGGACAGGGGGTAGCACAGATACGCAGTATTTT.

This clonotype was recorded many times. This chain links TRBV3-1 with TRBJ2-1; TRBD2 agrees at 13 bases. The trim removed 5 bases at V and 7 bases at J, leaving 5 bases unmatched. The V gene's germline CDR1 is LGHDT and CDR2 YNNKEL (reference sequence). This CDR3 region has 15 residues. This CDR3 is CASSETSGRLNEQFF. Written as DNA, the CDR3 is TGTGCCAGCAGCGAGACTAGCGGGAGGTTGAATGAGCAGTTCTTC.

At least ten counts were recorded for this clonotype. The gene calls are TRBV12-3 or TRBV12-4 and TRBJ2-5, with D maybe TRBD1 (5 bases). The CDR3 length is 13 residues. The V end lost 5 bases, the J end lost 5 bases, and 12 bases lay between the germline ends. CDR3 sequence: CASSRSWGETQYF. The CDR3 nucleotides are TGTGCCAGCAGTCGGAGCTGGGGCGAGACCCAGTACTTC.

In the case of this clonotype: This clone may be a read error of a much larger clone one base away. The chain carries TRBV20-1 and TRBJ2-1; D remains ambiguous. CDR3 length equals 11 residues. Germline V gene sequence: CDR1 DFQATT, CDR2 SNEGSKA (reference sequence). The V gene lost 0 bases and the J gene lost 10 bases, with 7 bases spanning the gap. The CDR3 protein is CSARENYEQFF. CDR3 coding DNA: TGCAGTGCTAGAGAGAACTACGAGCAGTTCTTC.

In its sample, this clonotype was seen many times. The J gene is TRBJ1-1, the V gene TRBV7-8, with a tentative D call TRBD1 (6 bases). The CDR3 spans 14 residues. Germline loops: CDR1 SGHVS, CDR2 FQNEAQ. Trimming left V 2 bases short and J 5 bases short, with 12 bases between. CDR3 loop: CASSLYGRGTEAFF. The CDR3 DNA reads as TGTGCCAGCAGCTTATACGGCAGGGGAACTGAAGCTTTCTTT.

V gene TRBV7-9 combines with J gene TRBJ2-3; D call uncertain. Germline V CDR1 and CDR2: SEHNR, FQNEAQ (reference sequence). The ends were cut back, 11 bases at V and 4 bases at J, with 13 bases in the middle. CDR3 size: 12 residues. The CDR3 bases are TGTGCCTCAGAGAAAATGGCAGATACGCAGTATTTT. It specifies CASEKMADTQYF. Based on the CDR3 plus reference TRBV7-9 and TRBJ2-3, the full variable domain is DTGVSQNPRHKITKRGQNVTFRCDPISEHNRLYWYRQTLGQGPEFLTYFQNEAQLEKSRLLSDRFSAERPKGSFSTLEIQRTEQGDSAMYLCASEKMADTQYFGPGTRLTVL.

This clonotype has a handful of counts. The rearrangement joins TRBV4-2 to TRBJ1-4; D ambiguous. V lost 0 bases to trimming and J lost 6 bases, with 14 bases between them. CDR1 is LGHNA and CDR2 is YNFKEQ in the germline V gene. The CDR3 totals 16 residues. The chain's CDR3 is CASSQDILKGDEKLFF. CDR3 DNA sequence: TGTGCCAGCAGCCAAGATATCTTGAAGGGAGATGAAAAACTGTTTTTT.

This clonotype was seen more than once but under ten times. The chain combines TRBV6-1 with TRBJ2-3, with TRBD2 matching over 9 bases. From germline, CDR1 is MNHNS and CDR2 SASEGT. There are 18 residues in the CDR3. The junction had 9 bases not matched to a gene; V was cut back by 0 bases and J by 2 bases. This CDR3 reads CASSEAFRLAGNTDTQYF. The CDR3 nucleotides are TGTGCCAGCAGTGAAGCGTTTCGGCTAGCGGGGAACACAGATACGCAGTATTTT.

This clonotype was seen repeatedly, ten times or more. CDR3 nucleotide sequence: TGTGCCTGGAAGGGGGAGATGGAAATGAACACTGAAGCTTTCTTT. It specifies CAWKGEMEMNTEAFF. This sequence joins TRBV30 and TRBJ1-1; tentatively, D is TRBD1 (6 bases). The CDR3 length is 15 residues. Germline assignment: CDR1 GTSNPN and CDR2 SVGIG (reference sequence). The V end lost 4 bases, the J end lost 0 bases, and 15 bases lay between the germline ends.

The gene calls are TRBV20-1 and TRBJ1-1, with 8 positions matching TRBD1. The CDR3 spans 16 residues. V was pared by 0 bases and J by 5 bases, with 11 bases of the junction left unmatched. Germline loops: CDR1 DFQATT, CDR2 SNEGSKA (reference sequence). The CDR3: CSARDLVGTGGTEAFF. The DNA of the CDR3 is TGCAGTGCTAGAGACCTCGTCGGGACAGGAGGGACTGAAGCTTTCTTT.